This T cell receptor (beta chain) was found in a study of beta chain features in type 1 diabetes. The CDR3 length is 17 residues. With 0 bases removed from V and 6 bases from J, the gap between germline ends came to 21 bases. Germline CDR1 is SGHRS and CDR2 is YFSETQ. Expressed TCRB transcripts were sequenced because the entire RNA isolate underwent reverse transcription. TCRdb's copy holds only in-frame clones and misses some; the assay was immunoSEQ multiplex PCR. The repertoire holds about 930,000 clones, with roughly 15% as singletons. Material for sequencing was naive CD4+ T cells from blood. The V call is TRBV5-1, the J call TRBJ1-1, with D possibly TRBD1 on 6 matching bases. The receptor was isolated from a woman younger than 30 in good health. The CDR3 spells CASSLAPGAQILAEAFF. CDR3 DNA: TGCGCCAGCAGCTTGGCCCCGGGGGCGCAGATTTTGGCTGAAGCTTTCTTT. Full variable domain (remainder filled in from reference TRBV5-1 and TRBJ1-1): KAGVTQTPRYLIKTRGQQVTLSCSPISGHRSVSWYQQTPGQGLQFLFEYFSETQRNKGNFPGRFSGRQFSNSRSEMNVSTLELGDSALYLCASSLAPGAQILAEAFFGQGTRLTVV.